These 23 T cell receptor beta chains came from one sample sequenced in a study of OX40 agonist ivuxolimab in advanced cancers. Only in-frame clones appear in the TCRdb table, and some are missing; sequencing was by immunoSEQ multiplex PCR. This sample has tens of thousands of clones, with roughly 85% found just once. The sequences come from CD4+ or CD8+ T cells sorted from blood, collected in a trial of the OX40 agonist ivuxolimab. These receptors all come from an adult with an advanced solid tumor such as melanoma, head and neck, liver or kidney cancer.

This chain's CDR3 is CASSHKREVGETQYF. The CDR3, as DNA: TGCGCCAGCAGCCACAAGCGGGAGGTGGGTGAGACCCAGTACTTC. The chain joins TRBV5-1 to TRBJ2-5; 9 bases are a match to TRBD2. Unmatched junction bases numbered 9, after V lost 4 bases and J lost 5 bases. The CDR3 length is 15 residues. Germline values: CDR1 SGHRS, CDR2 YFSETQ.

The chain joins TRBV14 to TRBJ2-1; tentative D call: TRBD2 (5 bases). V gave up 4 bases and J gave up 7 bases, with 20 bases separating them. The CDR3 length is 16 residues. CDR1 and CDR2 (germline): SGHDN, FVKESK. CDR3 sequence: CASSPPGSRIFNEQFF. Here the CDR3 DNA reads TGTGCCAGCAGCCCCCCGGGGAGCCGGATCTTTAATGAGCAGTTCTTC.

The rearrangement uses TRBV10-1 and TRBJ2-2; 7 positions match TRBD2. V lost 2 bases and J lost 7; bases outside the gene matches: 4. The CDR3 runs to 14 residues. Germline V CDR1 and CDR2: WNHNN, SYGVQD (reference sequence). This CDR3 is CASSEERDHGELFF. As DNA, the CDR3 is TGCGCCAGCAGTGAGGAGCGGGACCACGGGGAGCTGTTTTTT.

The chain links TRBV28 to TRBJ2-1, with TRBD2 matching over 9 bases. CDR1 and CDR2 from the germline V gene are MDHEN and SYDVKM. V trimming: 6 bases; J trimming: 5 bases; junction bases outside the gene matches: 14. The CDR3 totals 17 residues. This chain's CDR3 is CASRAIPSGKGHNEQFF. CDR3 sequence (DNA): TGTGCCAGCAGGGCAATCCCTAGCGGGAAGGGCCACAATGAGCAGTTCTTC.

This chain links TRBV11-2 with TRBJ1-4, with a possible D match to TRBD1 (5 bases). Germline V gives CDR1 SGHAT, CDR2 FQNNGV. This CDR3 has 14 amino acids. V gave up 1 base and J gave up 10 bases, with 13 bases separating them. CDR3 coding DNA: TGTGCCAGCAGCTTAGGGCAGGGCACCCGAAAACTGTTTTTT. Amino acids: CASSLGQGTRKLFF.

The J gene is TRBJ2-5, the V gene TRBV11-2; 7 bases map to TRBD2. The J call may be incorrect, as the DNA end agrees better with TRBJ2-7. The germline gives CDR1 SGHAT, CDR2 FQNNGV. The CDR3 sequence is 15 residues long. The CDR3 nucleotides read TGTGCCAGCAGCTTCGGGTCAGCGGGAAGGAACGAGCAGTACTTC. Amino acids: CASSFGSAGRNEQYF.

The chain uses TRBV5-1 and TRBJ2-3, with 7 positions matching TRBD2. The CDR3 spans 14 residues. With 4 bases clipped from V and 1 base from J, the junction kept 3 bases outside the gene matches. Germline CDR1 is SGHRS and CDR2 is YFSETQ. The CDR3 DNA reads as TGCGCCAGCAGCCGAACTAGCGGCACAGATACGCAGTATTTT. This encodes CASSRTSGTDTQYF. Filled out from reference TRBV5-1 and TRBJ2-3, the complete variable domain reads KAGVTQTPRYLIKTRGQQVTLSCSPISGHRSVSWYQQTPGQGLQFLFEYFSETQRNKGNFPGRFSGRQFSNSRSEMNVSTLELGDSALYLCASSRTSGTDTQYFGPGTRLTVL.

This clone has only one observation. The chain is built from TRBV5-1 and TRBJ2-7, with TRBD2 matching 8 bases. Germline assignment: CDR1 SGHRS and CDR2 YFSETQ. This CDR3 is built from 13 residues. Trimming cost V 2 bases and J 7 bases; bases outside gene matches: 5. CDR3 protein: CASSFQREREQYF. The CDR3 DNA reads TGCGCCAGCAGCTTCCAGCGGGAGAGGGAGCAGTACTTC.

This chain joins TRBV15 and TRBJ1-4; unclear D gene. Trimming removed 3 bases at V and 2 bases at J, with 4 bases between. The germline V gene encodes CDR1 LNHNV and CDR2 YYDKDF (reference sequence). The CDR3 runs 13 residues. The CDR3 reads CATSRGTNEKLFF. The CDR3 DNA sequence: TGTGCCACCAGCAGGGGGACTAATGAAAAACTGTTTTTT. The whole variable domain, filled in from reference TRBV15 and TRBJ1-4, reads DAMVIQNPRYQVTQFGKPVTLSCSQTLNHNVMYWYQQKSSQAPKLLFHYYDKDFNNEADTPDNFQSRRPNTSFCFLDIRSPGLGDTAMYLCATSRGTNEKLFFGSGTQLSVL.

This clone was found a few times. The sample carries other DNA sequences with the same CDR3. The chain links TRBV19 to TRBJ2-3; 7 positions agree with TRBD1. Trimming removed 5 bases from V and 2 bases from J; junction bases left unmatched: 13. This CDR3 has 17 residues. Looked up from germline, CDR1 is LNHDA and CDR2 is SQIVND (reference sequence). The CDR3 DNA sequence: TGTGCCAGTAGTTCCACTACAGGGGTCGTCTACACAGATACGCAGTATTTT. It is translated as CASSSTTGVVYTDTQYF. Together with reference TRBV19 and TRBJ2-3, the CDR3 gives the full variable domain: DGGITQSPKYLFRKEGQNVTLSCEQNLNHDAMYWYRQDPGQGLRLIYYSQIVNDFQKGDIAEGYSVSREKKESFPLTVTSAQKNPTAFYLCASSSTTGVVYTDTQYFGPGTRLTVL.

This chain joins TRBV10-1 and TRBJ2-7; D gene unclear. Trimming removed 0 bases from V and 3 bases from J, with 9 bases in between. Germline-derived CDR1 and CDR2 are WNHNN and SYGVQD (reference sequence). The CDR3 loop spans 14 amino acids. This chain's CDR3 is CASSESWQNYEQYF. The CDR3 nucleotides read TGCGCCAGCAGTGAGTCTTGGCAGAACTACGAGCAGTACTTC.

This chain links TRBV4-2 with TRBJ2-3, with 11 nucleotides matching TRBD2. The CDR3 runs to 17 residues. The ends lost 0 bases at V and 6 bases at J; junction bases unmatched: 8. Germline V gene lookup returns CDR1 LGHNA and CDR2 YNFKEQ. DNA of the CDR3: TGTGCCAGCAGCCAAGATTTAGCGGGAGGGCCGAGGGATACGCAGTATTTT. Translation: CASSQDLAGGPRDTQYF.

This CDR3 is CASSPRQITDTQYF. In DNA form, the CDR3 reads TGTGCCAGCAGCCCGAGGCAAATCACAGATACGCAGTATTTT. The chain has TRBV5-6 and TRBJ2-3; D not resolved. Germline loops: CDR1 SGHDT, CDR2 YYEEEE. Trimming left V 4 bases short and J 2 bases short, with 11 bases between. The length of the CDR3 is 14 residues.

The V and J genes are TRBV6-5 and TRBJ2-7; 8 nucleotides match TRBD1. In germline, CDR1 is MNHEY, CDR2 SVGAGI. There are 12 residues in the CDR3. The ends lost 6 bases at V and 4 bases at J; junction bases unmatched: 2. The CDR3 DNA reads TGTGCCAGCAGCCGACAGGGGTACGAGCAGTACTTC. Translating gives CASSRQGYEQYF.

This clone has at least ten counts. The CDR3: CASSLGTSGSYEQYF. The CDR3 DNA is TGTGCCAGCAGCTTAGGGACATCCGGCTCCTACGAGCAGTACTTC. The chain carries TRBV11-2 and TRBJ2-7; tentative D call: TRBD1 (5 bases). V lost 1 base, J lost 0 bases, and 10 bases lay in between. Germline V gene sequence: CDR1 SGHAT, CDR2 FQNNGV. This CDR3 contains 15 residues. The variable domain in full, with the rest retrieved from reference TRBV11-2 and TRBJ2-7, is EAGVAQSPRYKIIEKRQSVAFWCNPISGHATLYWYQQILGQGPKLLIQFQNNGVVDDSQLPKDRFSAERLKGVDSTLKIQPAKLEDSAVYLCASSLGTSGSYEQYFGPGTRLTVT.

The chain links TRBV6-5 to TRBJ1-1; TRBD1 is a possible D gene (6 bases). V dropped 6 bases and J dropped 8 bases, with 22 bases sitting between them. CDR3 length: 15 amino acids. Germline values: CDR1 MNHEY, CDR2 SVGAGI. CDR3 loop: CASSNREMGLGEAFF. CDR3 DNA sequence: TGTGCCAGCAGCAACAGGGAGATGGGCCTTGGGGAAGCTTTCTTT.

V is TRBV6-6 and J is TRBJ2-7; the match to TRBD2 covers 8 bases. The CDR3 is 13 amino acids. Germline loops: CDR1 MNHNY, CDR2 SVGAGI (reference sequence). Germline trimming cut 6 bases from V and 4 bases from J; bases unmatched to any gene: 5. The CDR3, as DNA: TGTGCCAGCAGCCCGGGACTAGATTACGAGCAGTACTTC. Its protein product is CASSPGLDYEQYF.

This clone was observed once. J is TRBJ2-2 and V is TRBV5-1; perhaps D is TRBD1 or TRBD2 (5 bases each). The CDR3 is 16 amino acids. CDR1 SGHRS and CDR2 YFSETQ come from the germline V gene. V was cut by 3 bases and J by 5 bases, with 17 bases left in between. The CDR3 region is CASSSPFGDRTGELFF. Here the CDR3 DNA reads TGCGCCAGCAGCTCCCCTTTTGGGGACCGGACCGGGGAGCTGTTTTTT.

V usage is TRBV19 and J usage is TRBJ1-5, with TRBD1 matching 9 bases. The CDR3 covers 14 residues. V shed 9 bases, J shed 9 bases, and the junction held 12 bases outside the gene matches. CDR1 and CDR2 from the germline V gene are LNHDA and SQIVND (reference sequence). The DNA of the CDR3 is TGTGCCAGCCGGGACAGGGCCTCCATTGGGCCCCAGCATTTT. Translated, it gives CASRDRASIGPQHF.

The rearrangement uses TRBV5-8 and TRBJ1-1; TRBD1 might be the D (6 bases). V lost 0 bases to trimming and J lost 7 bases, with 13 bases between them. The CDR3 loop spans 14 amino acids. Germline CDR1 reads SGHTS; CDR2 reads YDEGEE. CDR3 DNA sequence: TGTGCCAGCAGCTTGGCAGGGGTCGGCAGTGAAGCTTTCTTT. As protein: CASSLAGVGSEAFF.

This clone is a singleton in its sample. The rearrangement links TRBV5-8 to TRBJ1-2; 9 nucleotides align to TRBD1. J was trimmed by 4 bases and V by 2 bases; bases with no gene match: 6. The germline V gene has CDR1 SGHTS and CDR2 YDEGEE. This CDR3 region has 15 residues. The CDR3 DNA is TGTGCCAGCAGCTTAGGGACAGGGCCCTTCTATGGCTACACCTTC. Encoded protein: CASSLGTGPFYGYTF. Drawing the rest from reference TRBV5-8 and TRBJ1-2, the complete variable domain is EAGVTQSPTHLIKTRGQQATLRCSPISGHTSVYWYQQALGLGLQFLLWYDEGEERNRGNFPPRFSGRQFPNYSSELNVNALELEDSALYLCASSLGTGPFYGYTFGSGTRLTVV.

V and J are TRBV2 and TRBJ2-5, with a possible D match to TRBD1 (5 bases). Looked up from germline, CDR1 is SNHLY and CDR2 is FYNNEI. The CDR3 is 13 amino acids. V lost 9 bases to trimming and J lost 1 base, with 12 bases between them. The CDR3 protein is CASRRQPQETQYF. CDR3 DNA: TGTGCCAGTAGACGACAGCCCCAAGAGACCCAGTACTTC.

The rearrangement links TRBV5-1 to TRBJ2-7, with D perhaps TRBD2 (6 bases). Trimming removed 1 base at V and 3 bases at J, with 11 bases between. The germline V gene has CDR1 SGHRS and CDR2 YFSETQ. The CDR3 is made up of 14 amino acids. CDR3 nucleotides: TGCGCCAGCAGCTTGACTTCGACTAGCTACGAGCAGTACTTC. This translates into CASSLTSTSYEQYF.